This record concerns one TCR beta chain sequence. This record comes from a study of control samples from healthy donors and cancer patients. Between the trimmed V and J ends, which lost 7 bases and 4 bases, there was a span of 14 bases. This CDR3 has 13 residues. From germline, CDR1 is MNHEY and CDR2 SVGAGI. Profiling relied on immunoSEQ multiplex PCR, and the TCRdb table lists in-frame clones only, not all of them. The sample gives about 110,000 clones, about nine tenths of which show up once; roughly 4.4% is in the top ten. The chain links TRBV6-5 to TRBJ2-7, with D perhaps matching TRBD2 (6 bases). Material: blood. The sequence was obtained from a human donor in good health. The donor label of this sample is uncertain. CDR3 sequence (DNA): TGTGCCAGCACCCGGGGAGGACTATACGAGCAGTACTTC. The encoded protein is CASTRGGLYEQYF.